The next 29 T cell receptor beta chains were all read from a single sample in a study of cytomegalovirus exposure and HLA in healthy donors. Use of 60 Vbeta and 13 Jbeta primers characterized the PCR. TCRdb keeps only in-frame clones here, not all; method: immunoSEQ multiplex PCR. Seen here are over 150,000 clones, around 82% observed once, and the top ten hold around 11%. Material: PBMCs. These receptors were taken from a man aged 45-65 years in good health and CMV-seropositive.

CDR3 residues: CASRYAGGSHYEQYF. Written as DNA, the CDR3 is TGTGCCAGCAGATACGCGGGGGGGTCTCACTACGAGCAGTACTTC. The chain is built from TRBV2 and TRBJ2-7; 9 nucleotides line up with TRBD2. Germline CDR1 is SNHLY and CDR2 is FYNNEI. The CDR3 totals 15 residues. The V segment lost 6 bases and the J segment 3 bases; nucleotides outside the gene matches: 9.

The gene calls are TRBV5-1 and TRBJ2-7, with D maybe TRBD1 (5 bases). V lost 3 bases, J lost 3 bases, and 13 bases lay in between. In germline, CDR1 is SGHRS, CDR2 YFSETQ. The CDR3 is 14 amino acids. CDR3 loop: CASSSTGRHYEQYF. As DNA, the CDR3 is TGCGCCAGCAGCTCCACAGGCCGCCACTACGAGCAGTACTTC.

The chain is built from TRBV19 and TRBJ2-1, with D hard to call. This CDR3 is built from 14 residues. Trimming removed 5 bases at V and 0 bases at J, with 8 bases between. Germline lookup yields CDR1 LNHDA and CDR2 SQIVND (reference sequence). The CDR3 loop reads CASSVSSSYNEQFF. CDR3 nucleotide sequence: TGTGCCAGTAGTGTCTCTAGCTCCTACAATGAGCAGTTCTTC.

The rearrangement uses TRBV5-1 and TRBJ1-2; 7 nucleotides agree with TRBD1. From germline, CDR1 is SGHRS and CDR2 YFSETQ. The CDR3 is 15 residues long. The V and J ends lost 4 bases and 8 bases, in that order; junction bases with no gene match: 14. The CDR3 loop reads CASSTTTDRAEGYTF. As DNA, the CDR3 is TGCGCCAGCAGCACCACAACTGACAGGGCTGAGGGCTACACCTTC.

The rearrangement links TRBV28 to TRBJ2-2, with 9 bases lining up with TRBD1. The CDR3 contains 16 residues. The V gene's germline CDR1 is MDHEN and CDR2 SYDVKM. Unmatched junction bases numbered 7, after V lost 5 bases and J lost 3 bases. The CDR3 loop is CASSPWDREDTGELFF. DNA of the CDR3: TGTGCCAGCAGTCCCTGGGACAGGGAGGACACCGGGGAGCTGTTTTTT.

The chain recombines TRBV7-3 with TRBJ1-1, with 8 bases lining up with TRBD1. In germline, CDR1 is SGHTA, CDR2 FQGTGA. The V segment lost 5 bases and the J segment 2 bases; nucleotides outside the gene matches: 1. CDR3 length: 13 residues. This chain's CDR3 is CASSTGGNTEAFF. The CDR3 DNA is TGTGCCAGCAGCACAGGGGGTAACACTGAAGCTTTCTTT.

The chain joins TRBV10-3 to TRBJ2-1; D might be TRBD2 (5 bases). The CDR3 length is 13 residues. Trimming took 7 bases from V and 5 from J, leaving 12 bases between them. The germline gives CDR1 ENHRY, CDR2 SYGVKD. The DNA of the CDR3 is TGTGCCATCAAAGGTAGCGCTAACAATGAGCAGTTCTTC. This translates into CAIKGSANNEQFF.

The CDR3 is CASSAPGQGRKAFF. Here the CDR3 DNA reads TGTGCCAGCAGTGCGCCGGGACAGGGCCGTAAAGCTTTCTTT. The V gene is TRBV27, the J gene TRBJ1-1, with 9 nucleotides matching TRBD1. Trimming cost V 5 bases and J 9 bases; bases outside gene matches: 10. The CDR3 sequence is 14 residues long. Germline lookup yields CDR1 MNHEY and CDR2 SMNVEV (reference sequence).

This chain connects TRBV5-4 to TRBJ2-7, with 10 bases identical to TRBD2. The CDR3 extends over 16 amino acids. Germline trimming cut 4 bases from V and 5 bases from J; bases unmatched to any gene: 12. Germline V gene lookup returns CDR1 SGHNT and CDR2 YYREEE (reference sequence). The DNA of the CDR3 is TGTGCCAGCAGCCCTGTCCTAGCGGGAGTAGACCACGAGCAGTACTTC. Protein product: CASSPVLAGVDHEQYF. Combining the CDR3 with reference TRBV5-4 and TRBJ2-7 gives the whole variable domain ETGVTQSPTHLIKTRGQQVTLRCSSQSGHNTVSWYQQALGQGPQFIFQYYREEENGRGNFPPRFSGLQFPNYSSELNVNALELDDSALYLCASSPVLAGVDHEQYFGPGTRLTVT.

The CDR3 region has the DNA TGTGCCAGCAGCCCCTCGGTAAACACTGAAGCTTTCTTT. Its protein product is CASSPSVNTEAFF. The rearrangement uses TRBV7-9 and TRBJ1-1; D call uncertain. The germline V gene has CDR1 SEHNR and CDR2 FQNEAQ (reference sequence). Trimming took off 5 bases at V and 2 bases at J, with 9 bases between the two ends. The CDR3 is 13 residues long.

V gene TRBV9 combines with J gene TRBJ2-7; TRBD2 agrees at 11 bases. Germline CDR1 reads SGDLS; CDR2 reads YYNGEE. The junction had 5 bases not matched to a gene; V was cut back by 2 bases and J by 1 base. The CDR3 extends over 16 amino acids. CDR3 bases: TGTGCCAGCAGCGTTCGGGGACTAGCGGATTCCTACGAGCAGTACTTC. Translated, it gives CASSVRGLADSYEQYF.

This sequence joins TRBV5-4 and TRBJ2-7; 7 nucleotides align to TRBD1. The germline gives CDR1 SGHNT, CDR2 YYREEE (reference sequence). J gave up 4 bases and V 3 bases, and 7 bases lay outside the gene matches. This CDR3 is built from 14 residues. The DNA of the CDR3 is TGTGCCAGCAGCTCATACAGGGGCGGGTACGAGCAGTACTTC. It yields the protein CASSSYRGGYEQYF.

V and J are TRBV13 and TRBJ2-5; 7 bases are shared with TRBD1. V trimming: 4 bases; J trimming: 5 bases; junction bases outside the gene matches: 7. This CDR3 contains 14 residues. Looked up from germline, CDR1 is PRHDT and CDR2 is FYEKMQ (reference sequence). The CDR3 region is CASSSTGDYETQYF. In DNA form, the CDR3 reads TGTGCCAGCAGCTCTACAGGGGATTACGAGACCCAGTACTTC.

The J gene is TRBJ2-5, the V gene TRBV5-1, with 10 bases lining up with TRBD1. Gene TRBJ2-7 matches the end of the DNA better, so the J call may be wrong. The CDR3 length is 14 residues. In germline, CDR1 is SGHRS, CDR2 YFSETQ. CDR3 bases: TGCGCCAGCAGCGGGGGACAGGGGCCCTACGAGCAGTACTTC. Translated: CASSGGQGPYEQYF.

The CDR3 bases are TGCAGCGTGACGAGGAGCCCCATGAACACTGAAGCTTTCTTT. Its translation: CSVTRSPMNTEAFF. This chain joins TRBV29-1 and TRBJ1-1; D gene unclear. Trimming pared 6 bases from V and 0 bases from J, leaving 14 bases between. Germline V CDR1 and CDR2: SQVTM, ANQGSEA. This CDR3 region has 14 residues.

This clone was seen a few times. This rearrangement joins TRBV19 to TRBJ2-2, with TRBD2 matching 10 bases. CDR1 is LNHDA and CDR2 is SQIVND in the germline V gene (reference sequence). The CDR3 contains 16 residues. V was pared by 2 bases and J by 3 bases, with 3 bases of the junction left unmatched. CDR3 nucleotides: TGTGCCAGTAGTATACTAGCGGGAGACTACACCGGGGAGCTGTTTTTT. As protein: CASSILAGDYTGELFF.

This clone appeared a single time. This rearrangement joins TRBV14 to TRBJ2-5, with D possibly matching TRBD2 (7 bases). V lost 6 bases and J 5 bases, leaving 19 bases between the germline ends. CDR1 SGHDN and CDR2 FVKESK come from the germline V gene. The CDR3 loop spans 15 amino acids. The DNA for the CDR3 is TGTGCCAGCAGTCCTGTCGCGGGGGCGCGGGAGACCCAGTACTTC. This gives the protein CASSPVAGARETQYF.

The V and J genes are TRBV2 and TRBJ2-7; D ambiguous. Deletions cut 7 bases from V and 4 bases from J, with 14 bases between. This CDR3 has 13 amino acids. The V gene's germline CDR1 is SNHLY and CDR2 FYNNEI. The CDR3: CASKQKAAYEQYF. The CDR3, as DNA: TGTGCCAGCAAGCAGAAGGCGGCATACGAGCAGTACTTC.

This chain uses TRBV9 with TRBJ1-1; 9 nucleotides line up with TRBD1. V lost 7 bases and J lost 3; bases outside the gene matches: 13. CDR3 length: 16 amino acids. Per germline, CDR1 SGDLS and CDR2 YYNGEE. CDR3 in amino acids: CASGRTGDDMDTEAFF. As DNA, the CDR3 is TGTGCCAGCGGCCGGACAGGGGATGATATGGACACTGAAGCTTTCTTT.

The chain couples TRBV11-3 to TRBJ2-7, with 8 bases identical to TRBD1. The CDR3 covers 15 residues. J was trimmed by 0 bases and V by 5 bases; bases with no gene match: 6. The germline CDR1 and CDR2 sequences are SGHNT and YENEEA. The CDR3 region has the DNA TGTGCCAGCAGCCCGGACAGGGAACGCTCCTACGAGCAGTACTTC. Its translation is CASSPDRERSYEQYF.

This sequence joins TRBV2 and TRBJ1-1, with 8 nucleotides matching TRBD1. Germline V gene lookup returns CDR1 SNHLY and CDR2 FYNNEI. Trimming cost V 8 bases and J 5 bases; bases outside gene matches: 7. The CDR3 consists of 13 residues. As DNA, the CDR3 is TGTGCCAGCGGTAGCGACAGGGGTACTGAAGCTTTCTTT. Its translation: CASGSDRGTEAFF.

In its sample, this clone was seen once. Its ends do not fully match the called genes, so a read error is possible. The rearrangement links TRBV14 to TRBJ1-4, with D hard to call. Germline values: CDR1 SGHDN, CDR2 FVKESK. The CDR3 loop spans 14 amino acids. CDR3 protein: CASSPDQTSEKLFF. The CDR3 DNA is TGTGCCAGCAGCCCTGACCAGACTAGTGAAAAACTGTTTTTT.

This clone has a handful of counts. J is TRBJ1-3 and V is TRBV5-1; possible D gene TRBD1, 5 bases. Germline V gene sequence: CDR1 SGHRS, CDR2 YFSETQ. Trimming took 3 bases from V and 0 from J, leaving 10 bases between them. The CDR3 totals 15 residues. The CDR3 loop reads CASSSGGTSGNTIYF. In nucleotides, the CDR3 is TGCGCCAGCAGCTCCGGGGGGACCTCTGGAAACACCATATATTTT.

The CDR3 DNA follows: TGTGCCACCAGCCTCGCAGGGGGCTATGGCTACACCTTC. Protein: CATSLAGGYGYTF. The genes are TRBV15 and TRBJ1-2, with 7 bases lining up with TRBD1. Germline V gives CDR1 LNHNV, CDR2 YYDKDF (reference sequence). V dropped 5 bases and J dropped 4; count of bases not matched to a gene: 4. The CDR3 sequence is 13 residues long. The full variable domain, in which reference TRBV15 and TRBJ1-2 provide the parts outside the CDR3, is DAMVIQNPRYQVTQFGKPVTLSCSQTLNHNVMYWYQQKSSQAPKLLFHYYDKDFNNEADTPDNFQSRRPNTSFCFLDIRSPGLGDTAMYLCATSLAGGYGYTFGSGTRLTVV.

Here the CDR3 reads CASSHGTTTGELFF. The CDR3 bases are TGTGCCAGCAGCCACGGGACAACCACCGGGGAGCTGTTTTTT. This rearrangement joins TRBV5-6 to TRBJ2-2; tentative D call: TRBD1 (6 bases). Trimming stripped 4 bases from V and 4 bases from J, with 11 bases between. CDR1 is SGHDT and CDR2 is YYEEEE in the germline V gene. This CDR3 region has 14 residues. The full variable domain, its missing parts supplied by reference TRBV5-6 and TRBJ2-2, is DAGVTQSPTHLIKTRGQQVTLRCSPKSGHDTVSWYQQALGQGPQFIFQYYEEEERQRGNFPDRFSGHQFPNYSSELNVNALLLGDSALYLCASSHGTTTGELFFGEGSRLTVL.

This clone was seen a few times. The chain recombines TRBV29-1 with TRBJ1-1; TRBD1 is a possible D gene (6 bases). The length of the CDR3 is 12 residues. Germline V CDR1 and CDR2: SQVTM, ANQGSEA. V was shortened by 7 bases and J by 1 base, with 10 bases between the two germline ends. CDR3: CSAWTANTEAFF. CDR3 in DNA: TGCAGCGCCTGGACAGCGAACACTGAAGCTTTCTTT. Full variable domain (rest looked up from reference TRBV29-1 and TRBJ1-1): SAVISQKPSRDICQRGTSLTIQCQVDSQVTMMFWYRQQPGQSLTLIATANQGSEATYESGFVIDKFPISRPNLTFSTLTVSNMSPEDSSIYLCSAWTANTEAFFGQGTRLTVV.

The chain links TRBV10-3 to TRBJ2-2; D uncertain. Germline CDR1 and CDR2: ENHRY and SYGVKD. The CDR3 has 13 amino acids. V was clipped by 7 bases and J by 5 bases, with 11 bases between them. CDR3 residues: CAIKPTETGELFF. In DNA, the CDR3 is TGTGCCATCAAACCTACTGAGACCGGGGAGCTGTTTTTT.

The V gene is TRBV5-4, the J gene TRBJ2-5; 8 bases line up with TRBD1. TRBJ2-7 explains the end of the DNA better; the J call may be wrong. Germline V gene sequence: CDR1 SGHNT, CDR2 YYREEE (reference sequence). The CDR3 has 13 residues. CDR3 amino acids: CASSQGADYEQYF. CDR3 coding DNA: TGTGCCAGCAGCCAGGGGGCAGATTACGAGCAGTACTTC.

The chain joins TRBV5-4 to TRBJ2-7; 7 positions agree with TRBD2. V was pared by 5 bases and J by 5 bases, with 10 bases of the junction left unmatched. The CDR3 has 14 amino acids. Germline CDR1 is SGHNT and CDR2 is YYREEE (reference sequence). CDR3 coding DNA: TGTGCCAGCAGTGCCGGGACTACCCCCCACGAGCAGTACTTC. Amino acids: CASSAGTTPHEQYF.